The 23 T cell receptor beta chains below were found in one sample sequenced in a study of control samples from healthy donors and cancer patients. Sequenced by immunoSEQ multiplex PCR; TCRdb stores in-frame clones only, minus some. Seen here are some 130,000 clones, roughly 92% observed once, and the top ten hold 5.5%. Sequencing input: blood. All receptors derive from a man aged 18 to 29 in good health.

The genes are TRBV7-2 and TRBJ2-1, with a possible D match to TRBD1 (6 bases). The V end was cut by 4 bases, the J end by 4 bases, with 11 bases between. The CDR3 totals 14 residues. Per the germline V gene, CDR1 is SGHTA and CDR2 is FQGNSA. This chain's CDR3 is CASSYPTGYNEQFF. For the CDR3, the DNA is TGTGCCAGCAGCTACCCGACAGGTTACAATGAGCAGTTCTTC.

The chain joins TRBV12-3 or TRBV12-4 to TRBJ1-4; the D is unclear. Trimming took 6 bases from V and 8 from J, leaving 13 bases between them. This CDR3 is 13 amino acids long. The CDR3 spells CASSPLGWEKLFF. The CDR3, as DNA: TGTGCCAGCAGCCCCCTTGGTTGGGAAAAACTGTTTTTT.

The chain recombines TRBV14 with TRBJ1-1; D is ambiguous. CDR3 length equals 13 residues. Trimming removed 2 bases from V and 5 bases from J, with 9 bases in between. Per the germline V gene, CDR1 is SGHDN and CDR2 is FVKESK. CDR3 residues: CASSQQRSTEAFF. The DNA for the CDR3 is TGTGCCAGCAGCCAACAGCGCTCGACTGAAGCTTTCTTT.

In its sample, this clone was seen a few times. This rearrangement joins TRBV11-3 to TRBJ2-5, with D perhaps matching TRBD1 or TRBD2 (5 bases each). V gave up 3 bases and J gave up 3 bases, with 5 bases separating them. Germline V gene data show CDR1 as SGHNT and CDR2 as YENEEA. The CDR3 has 12 residues. The CDR3 protein is CASSLGEETQYF. CDR3 coding DNA: TGTGCCAGCAGCTTGGGGGAAGAGACCCAGTACTTC.

V usage is TRBV12-3 or TRBV12-4 and J usage is TRBJ1-3; D is possibly TRBD1 (5 bases). The CDR3 loop spans 13 amino acids. Deletions cut 7 bases from V and 3 bases from J, with 10 bases between. CDR3 sequence: CASTGDFGNTIYF. The CDR3 coding sequence is TGTGCCAGCACCGGGGACTTTGGAAACACCATATATTTT.

In regard to this clone: One end of the junction varies from germline; a read error may be responsible. The chain combines TRBV28 with TRBJ1-2; maybe TRBD1 (5 bases). Germline CDR1 is MDHEN and CDR2 is SYDVKM. The CDR3 has 15 residues. CDR3 DNA: TGTGCCAGCAGTCTATGGACACAAGCCCCCTATGGCTACACCTTC. It specifies CASSLWTQAPYGYTF.

The chain has TRBV19 and TRBJ2-1; 9 bases fit TRBD2. The V and J ends lost 6 bases and 5 bases, in that order; junction bases with no gene match: 11. This CDR3 contains 16 residues. The germline gives CDR1 LNHDA, CDR2 SQIVND (reference sequence). The CDR3 nucleotides are TGTGCCAGTAGCCTAACGCGGCTAGCGGGGAACAATGAGCAGTTCTTC. Protein product: CASSLTRLAGNNEQFF.

The rearrangement uses TRBV5-1 and TRBJ1-4; D is perhaps TRBD1 (6 bases). Germline CDR1 reads SGHRS; CDR2 reads YFSETQ. The CDR3 contains 18 residues. V was trimmed by 2 bases and J by 4 bases, leaving 21 bases between them. This chain's CDR3 is CASSFRGQYPYLNEKLFF. The CDR3 nucleotides read TGCGCCAGCAGCTTCCGAGGACAGTATCCGTACCTTAATGAAAAACTGTTTTTT. Complete variable domain (other parts from reference TRBV5-1 and TRBJ1-4): KAGVTQTPRYLIKTRGQQVTLSCSPISGHRSVSWYQQTPGQGLQFLFEYFSETQRNKGNFPGRFSGRQFSNSRSEMNVSTLELGDSALYLCASSFRGQYPYLNEKLFFGSGTQLSVL.

The genes are TRBV5-1 and TRBJ1-1; the D gene is possibly TRBD1 (6 bases). This CDR3 is 15 amino acids long. Germline CDR1 is SGHRS and CDR2 is YFSETQ. V gave up 4 bases and J gave up 5 bases, with 18 bases separating them. The CDR3 coding sequence is TGCGCCAGCAGCCCACGCGAGGGGGGAGGGACTGAAGCTTTCTTT. It is translated as CASSPREGGGTEAFF.

The chain employs TRBV1 and TRBJ2-1; the table calls TRBD1, which could not be checked here. TRBV1 is a known pseudogene. The CDR3 contains 22 residues. DNA for the CDR3: TGCACCAGCAGCCAAGATGGGCGCCCCGGGACAGGGGCCCTAAACTCCTACAATGAGCAGTTCTTC. Translated: CTSSQDGRPGTGALNSYNEQFF.

The J gene is TRBJ2-7, the V gene TRBV9; TRBD1 is a possible D gene (6 bases). Per germline, CDR1 SGDLS and CDR2 YYNGEE. There are 14 residues in the CDR3. V lost 3 bases, J lost 2 bases, and 12 bases lay in between. CDR3 in amino acids: CASSAGTLAYEQYF. Written as DNA, the CDR3 is TGTGCCAGCAGCGCCGGGACACTAGCCTACGAGCAGTACTTC.

This rearrangement joins TRBV5-1 to TRBJ1-5; 9 bases align to TRBD1. The CDR3 is 15 residues long. From germline, CDR1 is SGHRS and CDR2 YFSETQ. V lost 4 bases to trimming and J lost 3 bases; unmatched junction nucleotides: 5. The CDR3 nucleotides are TGCGCCAGCAGCCGGACAGGGGCTCCCAATCAGCCCCAGCATTTT. Protein product: CASSRTGAPNQPQHF.

With respect to this clone: An end of the junction differs from the germline gene, which may be a read error. The chain is built from TRBV6-1 and TRBJ1-6; D perhaps matches TRBD1 (6 bases). Germline V lookup: CDR1 MNHNS, CDR2 SASEGT. The CDR3 covers 18 residues. The CDR3 region has the DNA TGTGCCGGCAGTGAATCGGTGGGTGGGGGGCTGGATAATTCACCCCTCCACTTT. It codes for CAGSESVGGGLDNSPLHF.

The CDR3 DNA is TGCAGCGTGACCCCGACTAGAAACTACTACGAGCAGTACTTC. Residues: CSVTPTRNYYEQYF. The gene calls are TRBV29-1 and TRBJ2-7, with a weak D call TRBD2 (6 bases). The ends were cut back, 6 bases at V and 3 bases at J, with 18 bases in the middle. The CDR3 is made up of 14 amino acids. Germline CDR1 reads SQVTM; CDR2 reads ANQGSEA.

The chain has TRBV6-5 and TRBJ1-1; D is unclear. CDR3 length: 14 amino acids. Germline loops: CDR1 MNHEY, CDR2 SVGAGI. V lost 0 bases, J lost 1 base, and 6 bases lay in between. CDR3 in amino acids: CASSYSMANTEAFF. CDR3 coding DNA: TGTGCCAGCAGTTACTCGATGGCGAACACTGAAGCTTTCTTT.

V is TRBV5-1 and J is TRBJ1-2, with 10 bases that match TRBD1. V trimming: 3 bases; J trimming: 6 bases; junction bases outside the gene matches: 5. Germline CDR1 reads SGHRS; CDR2 reads YFSETQ. CDR3 length equals 14 residues. The CDR3 coding sequence is TGCGCCAGCAGCTCTGTCGGGACAGGGGATGGCTACACCTTC. Residues: CASSSVGTGDGYTF.

The rearrangement joins TRBV5-4 to TRBJ2-3, with 11 bases aligning to TRBD2. The trim removed 4 bases at V and 2 bases at J, leaving 9 bases unmatched. Germline V gene sequence: CDR1 SGHNT, CDR2 YYREEE (reference sequence). CDR3 length equals 17 residues. The CDR3 DNA follows: TGTGCCAGCAGCCCCCCTAGCGGGGGGCCGTCCACAGATACGCAGTATTTT. As protein: CASSPPSGGPSTDTQYF.

This clone was observed once. V gene TRBV7-9 combines with J gene TRBJ2-4, with D possibly TRBD2 on 5 matching bases. This CDR3 is built from 18 residues. V shed 5 bases and J shed 0 bases, with 20 bases lying between them. The germline V gene encodes CDR1 SEHNR and CDR2 FQNEAQ (reference sequence). The CDR3 coding sequence is TGTGCCAGCAGCCCCCCCATGCGGGCCCAGCTAGCCAAAAACATTCAGTACTTC. It encodes CASSPPMRAQLAKNIQYF.

The chain employs TRBV5-1 and TRBJ2-3; D uncertain. Looked up from germline, CDR1 is SGHRS and CDR2 is YFSETQ. The CDR3 extends over 15 amino acids. Trimming removed 0 bases from V and 6 bases from J, with 14 bases in between. The CDR3 protein is CASSLAHGTRDTQYF. In DNA form, the CDR3 reads TGCGCCAGCAGCTTGGCCCACGGAACACGGGATACGCAGTATTTT.

This clone was picked up one time. This chain uses TRBV2 with TRBJ1-3, with D perhaps matching TRBD1 (6 bases). Per the germline V gene, CDR1 is SNHLY and CDR2 is FYNNEI. The CDR3 length is 11 residues. The V end was cut by 4 bases, the J end by 12 bases, with 10 bases between. CDR3 nucleotide sequence: TGTGCCAGCAGTGCAGGGGCCATCATATATTTT. Encoded protein: CASSAGAIIYF. The variable domain in full, completed from reference TRBV2 and TRBJ1-3, reads EPEVTQTPSHQVTQMGQEVILRCVPISNHLYFYWYRQILGQKVEFLVSFYNNEISEKSEIFDDQFSVERPDGSNFTLKIRSTKLEDSAMYFCASSAGAIIYFGEGSWLTVV.

The gene calls are TRBV29-1 and TRBJ2-1; maybe TRBD2 (5 bases). Germline-derived CDR1 and CDR2 are SQVTM and ANQGSEA. The CDR3 loop spans 11 amino acids. The V end lost 2 bases, the J end lost 8 bases, and 7 bases lay between the germline ends. The CDR3 nucleotides are TGCAGCGTTGAATCCGGGGATGAGCAGTTCTTC. This codes for CSVESGDEQFF.

The chain recombines TRBV19 with TRBJ2-1; no firm D call. Trimming shortened V by 1 base and J by 0 bases, and 7 bases separated the two germline ends. Germline-derived CDR1 and CDR2 are LNHDA and SQIVND (reference sequence). The CDR3 contains 15 residues. CDR3 DNA sequence: TGTGCCAGTAGTATAGGAACCTCCTCCTACAATGAGCAGTTCTTC. Amino acid sequence: CASSIGTSSYNEQFF.

The V gene is TRBV7-2, the J gene TRBJ2-5; D perhaps matches TRBD2 (5 bases). Between the trimmed V and J ends, which lost 6 bases and 2 bases, there was a span of 16 bases. The CDR3 covers 15 residues. Germline assignment: CDR1 SGHTA and CDR2 FQGNSA. This CDR3 is CASSPDGLLQETQYF. The CDR3 DNA is TGTGCCAGCAGTCCAGATGGACTCCTTCAAGAGACCCAGTACTTC.